Shown below are 20 T cell receptor beta chains from a single sample sequenced in a study of blood T cell repertoires in COVID-19. Only in-frame clones appear in the TCRdb table, and some are missing; sequencing was by immunoSEQ multiplex PCR. The sample holds about 150,000 clones, roughly 71% seen once. Input material: peripheral blood. All receptors come from a woman aged 80 or older with acute or convalescent COVID-19.

V gene TRBV6-1 combines with J gene TRBJ2-5; D perhaps matches TRBD2 (5 bases). Trimming removed 2 bases from V and 4 bases from J, with 17 bases in between. The length of the CDR3 is 16 residues. Germline loops: CDR1 MNHNS, CDR2 SASEGT. CDR3 amino acids: CASSESPDHAGETQYF. In nucleotides, the CDR3 is TGTGCCAGCAGTGAATCGCCTGATCACGCGGGAGAGACCCAGTACTTC.

This clone was seen a handful of times. The chain joins TRBV5-5 to TRBJ1-2, with a possible D match to TRBD1 (5 bases). This CDR3 comprises 15 residues. The V gene's germline CDR1 is SGHKS and CDR2 YYEKEE (reference sequence). The ends were cut back, 1 base at V and 7 bases at J, with 17 bases in the middle. CDR3 loop: CASSLLGGQVGGYTF. The DNA for the CDR3 is TGTGCCAGCAGCTTGTTGGGGGGTCAGGTGGGTGGCTACACCTTC.

The table lists this clone with a few counts. This rearrangement joins TRBV7-2 to TRBJ1-6, with D possibly being TRBD1 (6 bases). V was pared by 5 bases and J by 7 bases, with 12 bases between. Germline V gene sequence: CDR1 SGHTA, CDR2 FQGNSA. This CDR3 has 14 amino acids. The DNA of the CDR3 is TGTGCCAGCAGCCGCGGACAGCTAAATTCACCCCTCCACTTT. It encodes CASSRGQLNSPLHF.

The chain carries TRBV27 and TRBJ2-5; D is perhaps TRBD2 (5 bases). Per the germline V gene, CDR1 is MNHEY and CDR2 is SMNVEV (reference sequence). The CDR3 is 15 residues long. V was trimmed by 5 bases and J by 6 bases, leaving 19 bases between them. DNA of the CDR3: TGTGCCAGCAGTCGGGTGGGAACCGGGGTCCAGACCCAGTACTTC. Residues: CASSRVGTGVQTQYF.

The chain couples TRBV2 to TRBJ2-5, with 10 bases identical to TRBD2. V lost 6 bases, J lost 5 bases, and 6 bases stayed unmatched. Germline V gene sequence: CDR1 SNHLY, CDR2 FYNNEI. CDR3 length: 14 amino acids. CDR3 bases: TGTGCCAGCAGAAGCGGGGGGGCAATTGAGACCCAGTACTTC. Protein: CASRSGGAIETQYF.

The rearrangement uses TRBV7-9 and TRBJ1-6; the D gene is possibly TRBD1 (6 bases). The CDR3 extends over 15 amino acids. CDR1 and CDR2 from the germline V gene are SEHNR and FQNEAQ (reference sequence). Trimming stripped 3 bases from V and 0 bases from J, with 6 bases between. The CDR3 loop is CASSLDSSYNSPLHF. As DNA, the CDR3 is TGTGCCAGCAGCTTGGACAGCTCCTATAATTCACCCCTCCACTTT.

This chain joins TRBV6-5 and TRBJ2-7; D is unclear. Between the trimmed V and J ends, which lost 5 bases and 7 bases, there was a span of 18 bases. The CDR3 totals 14 residues. Germline assignment: CDR1 MNHEY and CDR2 SVGAGI. CDR3 sequence: CASSLLTASREQYF. The CDR3 DNA follows: TGTGCCAGCAGTCTATTGACTGCCTCTCGTGAGCAGTACTTC.

The J gene is TRBJ2-3, the V gene TRBV9, with unresolved D. The CDR3 is made up of 12 amino acids. CDR1 is SGDLS, CDR2 YYNGEE, per germline. Trimming cost V 4 bases and J 5 bases, with 8 bases left between them. The CDR3 DNA follows: TGTGCCAGCAGCCTCTCTATAGATACGCAGTATTTT. Translated: CASSLSIDTQYF.

The chain uses TRBV19 and TRBJ2-1; D might be TRBD1 (6 bases). Trimming shortened V by 4 bases and J by 5 bases, and 12 bases separated the two germline ends. Germline lookup yields CDR1 LNHDA and CDR2 SQIVND (reference sequence). This CDR3 is 14 amino acids long. The CDR3 DNA follows: TGTGCCAGTAGTAAACGGACAGACAACAATGAGCAGTTCTTC. Amino acid sequence: CASSKRTDNNEQFF.

The chain joins TRBV7-2 to TRBJ2-3; TRBD2 is a possible D gene (5 bases). The CDR3 extends over 15 amino acids. The germline gives CDR1 SGHTA, CDR2 FQGNSA. The ends were cut back, 5 bases at V and 4 bases at J, with 16 bases in the middle. The CDR3 bases are TGTGCCAGCAGCCCAAAGGGAGCGTCCCCAGATACGCAGTATTTT. Protein sequence: CASSPKGASPDTQYF. The complete variable domain, with remaining parts taken from reference TRBV7-2 and TRBJ2-3, reads GAGVSQSPSNKVTEKGKDVELRCDPISGHTALYWYRQSLGQGLEFLIYFQGNSAPDKSGLPSDRFSAERTGGSVSTLTIQRTQQEDSAVYLCASSPKGASPDTQYFGPGTRLTVL.

J is TRBJ1-4 and V is TRBV2; 7 bases fit TRBD1. Germline V lookup: CDR1 SNHLY, CDR2 FYNNEI. This CDR3 has 14 residues. J gave up 1 base and V 7 bases, and 3 bases lay outside the gene matches. CDR3: CASTRQGTNEKLFF. The CDR3 DNA follows: TGTGCCAGCACCAGACAGGGAACTAATGAAAAACTGTTTTTT. Full variable domain (missing parts from reference TRBV2 and TRBJ1-4): EPEVTQTPSHQVTQMGQEVILRCVPISNHLYFYWYRQILGQKVEFLVSFYNNEISEKSEIFDDQFSVERPDGSNFTLKIRSTKLEDSAMYFCASTRQGTNEKLFFGSGTQLSVL.

The CDR3 region has the DNA TGTGCCAGCTCACCACCGGACAGGTCGGGCTACACCTTC. It translates to CASSPPDRSGYTF. The chain couples TRBV18 to TRBJ1-2; 7 bases line up with TRBD1. The V gene end was trimmed by 0 bases and the J gene end by 8 bases; junction bases not matched to a gene: 3. Germline V CDR1 and CDR2: KGHSH, LQKENI. This CDR3 spans 13 amino acids. The full variable domain, in which reference TRBV18 and TRBJ1-2 provide the parts outside the CDR3, is NAGVMQNPRHLVRRRGQEARLRCSPMKGHSHVYWYRQLPEEGLKFMVYLQKENIIDESGMPKERFSAEFPKEGPSILRIQQVVRGDSAAYFCASSPPDRSGYTFGSGTRLTVV.

This rearrangement joins TRBV24-1 to TRBJ1-4; 7 positions match TRBD1. Germline V gene data show CDR1 as KGHDR and CDR2 as SFDVKD. Germline trimming cut 6 bases from V and 7 bases from J; bases unmatched to any gene: 16. This CDR3 is built from 17 residues. CDR3 amino acids: CATSRAGSRGAIEKLFF. The CDR3 DNA sequence: TGTGCCACCAGTCGGGCGGGTAGCAGGGGGGCTATTGAAAAACTGTTTTTT.

The chain carries TRBV7-9 and TRBJ1-6; no clear D gene. Germline values: CDR1 SEHNR, CDR2 FQNEAQ (reference sequence). V was trimmed by 8 bases and J by 5 bases, leaving 10 bases between them. This CDR3 contains 13 residues. The CDR3 loop is CASERSNNSPLHF. CDR3 DNA: TGTGCCAGCGAGAGGTCGAATAATTCACCCCTCCACTTT.

V and J are TRBV19 and TRBJ2-1; 10 bases agree with TRBD2. This CDR3 contains 13 residues. J gave up 6 bases and V 8 bases, and 4 bases lay outside the gene matches. CDR1 LNHDA and CDR2 SQIVND come from the germline V gene (reference sequence). The chain's CDR3 is CASSPSGSNEQFF. The CDR3 DNA reads as TGTGCCAGTTCACCTAGCGGGAGCAATGAGCAGTTCTTC.

This clone showed up just a few times. This chain links TRBV9 with TRBJ2-7, with 7 bases aligning to TRBD1. Germline CDR1 is SGDLS and CDR2 is YYNGEE. CDR3 size: 15 residues. J lost 0 bases, V lost 0 bases, and 3 bases had no gene match. The chain's CDR3 is CASSVGGTVSYEQYF. The CDR3 DNA sequence: TGTGCCAGCAGCGTAGGAGGGACAGTCTCCTACGAGCAGTACTTC.

This chain uses TRBV19 with TRBJ1-5, with 10 positions matching TRBD1. Germline CDR1 and CDR2: LNHDA and SQIVND (reference sequence). This CDR3 contains 15 residues. V was clipped by 5 bases and J by 7 bases; unmatched bases: 8. The CDR3 bases are TGTGCCAGTAGTCCCGGGACAGGGGTTTGGCAGCCCCAGCATTTT. Translation: CASSPGTGVWQPQHF.

The chain carries TRBV9 and TRBJ2-3; no firm D call. The length of the CDR3 is 13 residues. From germline, CDR1 is SGDLS and CDR2 YYNGEE. V was trimmed by 4 bases and J by 6 bases, leaving 12 bases between them. DNA for the CDR3: TGTGCCAGCAGCCCTCAGAGAGCGGATACGCAGTATTTT. The encoded protein is CASSPQRADTQYF.

The rearrangement uses TRBV7-7 and TRBJ2-2, with 9 nucleotides matching TRBD1. From germline, CDR1 is SSHAT and CDR2 FNYEAQ (reference sequence). The CDR3 covers 14 residues. CDR3 loop: CATAGTGSTGELFF. CDR3 coding DNA: TGTGCTACGGCCGGGACAGGGAGCACCGGGGAGCTGTTTTTT. The full variable domain, completed using reference TRBV7-7 and TRBJ2-2, is GAGVSQSPRYKVTKRGQDVTLRCDPISSHATLYWYQQALGQGPEFLTYFNYEAQPDKSGLPSDRFSAERPEGSISTLTIQRTEQRDSAMYRCATAGTGSTGELFFGEGSRLTVL.

This chain joins TRBV5-4 and TRBJ2-1; perhaps TRBD2 as D (6 bases). The CDR3 is 14 residues long. Germline V CDR1 and CDR2: SGHNT, YYREEE (reference sequence). Trimming cost V 0 bases and J 8 bases, with 12 bases left between them. CDR3 DNA sequence: TGTGCCAGCAGCTTGGCCTCTAGCGAACATGAGCAGTTCTTC. Residues: CASSLASSEHEQFF.